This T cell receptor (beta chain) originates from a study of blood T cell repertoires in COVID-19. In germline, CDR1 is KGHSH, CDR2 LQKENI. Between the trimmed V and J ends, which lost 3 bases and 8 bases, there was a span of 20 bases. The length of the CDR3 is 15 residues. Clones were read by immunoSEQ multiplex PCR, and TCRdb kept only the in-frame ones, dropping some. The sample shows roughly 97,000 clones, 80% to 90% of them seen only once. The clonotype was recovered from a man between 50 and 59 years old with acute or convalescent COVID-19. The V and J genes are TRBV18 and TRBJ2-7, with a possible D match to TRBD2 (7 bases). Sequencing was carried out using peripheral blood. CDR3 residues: CASSPRGTSETQQYF. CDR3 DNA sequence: TGTGCCAGCTCACCCAGGGGAACTAGCGAGACGCAGCAGTACTTC.